Shown below are 2 T cell receptor beta chains from a single sample sequenced in a study of blood T cell repertoires in COVID-19. Sequencing was performed with immunoSEQ multiplex PCR; in TCRdb, only in-frame clones are kept and a portion is missing. This sample yields about 240,000 clones, of which 75% to 90% are seen a single time; around an eighth belongs to the top ten. The sample consisted of peripheral blood. Receptors originate from a woman between 55 and 75 years old with active or convalescent COVID-19.

The chain uses TRBV9 and TRBJ1-2; a weak D match, TRBD1 (6 bases). The germline V gene encodes CDR1 SGDLS and CDR2 YYNGEE. The V gene lost 0 bases and the J gene lost 3 bases, with 15 bases spanning the gap. This CDR3 contains 16 residues. The CDR3 sequence: CASSVELGPGDYGYTF. The CDR3 DNA is TGTGCCAGCAGCGTAGAATTGGGGCCAGGGGACTATGGCTACACCTTC.

This sequence joins TRBV7-9 and TRBJ2-7, with 8 bases that match TRBD1. This CDR3 region has 14 residues. Losses at the gene ends were 5 bases for V and 3 bases for J; bases not matched to a gene: 6. From germline, CDR1 is SEHNR and CDR2 FQNEAQ (reference sequence). Written as DNA, the CDR3 is TGTGCCAGCAGCGGGCAGGGGGCAGGCTACGAGCAGTACTTC. The encoded protein is CASSGQGAGYEQYF.